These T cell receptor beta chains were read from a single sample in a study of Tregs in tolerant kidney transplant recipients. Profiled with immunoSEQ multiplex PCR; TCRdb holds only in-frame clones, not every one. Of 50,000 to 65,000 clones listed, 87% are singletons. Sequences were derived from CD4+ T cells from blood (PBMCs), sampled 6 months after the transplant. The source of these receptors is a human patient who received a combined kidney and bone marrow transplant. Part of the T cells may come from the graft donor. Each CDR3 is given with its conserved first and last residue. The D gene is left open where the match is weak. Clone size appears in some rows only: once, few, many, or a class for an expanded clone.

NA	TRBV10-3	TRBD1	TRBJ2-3	TGTGCCATCAGTAGGGGGCCCGACACAGATACGCAGTATTTT	CAISRGPDTDTQYF
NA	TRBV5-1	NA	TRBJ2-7	TGCGCCAGCAGCTTGGTTAGCACACGAGGGTACTACGAGCAGTACTTC	CASSLVSTRGYYEQYF
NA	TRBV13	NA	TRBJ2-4	TGTGCCAGCAGCTTAGAACTGGGGGCATCCAAAAACATTCAGTACTTC	CASSLELGASKNIQYF
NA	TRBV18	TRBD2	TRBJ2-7	TGTGCCAGCTCACCCCCGGTGGGGAGGGACGAGCAGTACTTC	CASSPPVGRDEQYF
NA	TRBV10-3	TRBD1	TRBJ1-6	TGTGCCATCAGTGATAGAGGGACAGGGGAATCCCCCCTCCACTTT	CAISDRGTGESPLHF
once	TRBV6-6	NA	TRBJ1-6	TGTGCCAGCGGCCCGACAGATTTTAATTCACCCCTCCACTTT	CASGPTDFNSPLHF
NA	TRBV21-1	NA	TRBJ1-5	TGTGCCAGCAGCAAGGTCGGAGGACAGGGTAATAGCAATCAGCCCCAGCATTTT	CASSKVGGQGNSNQPQHF
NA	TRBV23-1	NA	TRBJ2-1	TGCGCCAGCTCCCCGGGGGGCAGCTCCTACAATGAGCAGTTCTTC	CASSPGGSSYNEQFF
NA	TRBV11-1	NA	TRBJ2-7	TGTGCCAGCAGCTTACGCCGAGAGGCGGCCTACGAGCAGTACTTC	CASSLRREAAYEQYF
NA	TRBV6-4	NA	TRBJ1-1	TGTGCCAGCAGTGACCCAGGAACCTTCTTTGGGACTGAAGCTTTCTTT	CASSDPGTFFGTEAFF
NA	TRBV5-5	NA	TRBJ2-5	TGTGCCAGCAGCACGGGACACGTCCAAGAGACCCAGTACTTC	CASSTGHVQETQYF
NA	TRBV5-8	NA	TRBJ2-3	TGTGCCAGCAGCCACAGACTAGTCGGGGCAGATACGCAGTATTTT	CASSHRLVGADTQYF
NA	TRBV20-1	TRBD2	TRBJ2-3	TGCAGTGCTAGGCGGGGGGATACGCAGTATTTT	CSARRGDTQYF
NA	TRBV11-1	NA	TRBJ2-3	TGTGCCAGCAGCCCTCGGGAGTTCGGCACAGATACGCAGTATTTT	CASSPREFGTDTQYF
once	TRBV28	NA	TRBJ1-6	TGTGCCAGCAGTTTACTGGCTTTTTACTATAATTCACCCCTCCACTTT	CASSLLAFYYNSPLHF
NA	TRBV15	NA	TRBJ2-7	TGTGCCACCAGCAGAGATGCCGGCGGAGTCCAGTACTTC	CATSRDAGGVQYF
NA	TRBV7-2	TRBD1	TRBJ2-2	TGTGCCAGCAAACGCACAGGGGGTGGGGGGGAGCTGTTTTTT	CASKRTGGGGELFF
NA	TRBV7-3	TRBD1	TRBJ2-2	TGTGCCAGCAGCCGCGACAGGGACGCCGGGGAGCTGTTTTTT	CASSRDRDAGELFF
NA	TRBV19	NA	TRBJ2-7	TGTGCCAGTAGACGGAGCCAGAGCTCCTACGAGCAGTACTTC	CASRRSQSSYEQYF
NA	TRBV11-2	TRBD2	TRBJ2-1	TGTGCCAGCAGCTTAGATTCGACTAGCGGGGCACCTTACAATGAGCAGTTCTTC	CASSLDSTSGAPYNEQFF
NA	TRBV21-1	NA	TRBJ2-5	TGTGCCAGCAGCAACAGGGGGTCGGAAGAGACCCAGTACTTC	CASSNRGSEETQYF
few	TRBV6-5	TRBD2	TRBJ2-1	TGTGCCAGCACAGATAGCGGGACCAATGAGCAGTTCTTC	CASTDSGTNEQFF
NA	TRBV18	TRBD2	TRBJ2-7	TGTGCCAGCTCACCACTCGCTAGCGGCAGCTCCTACGAGCAGTACTTC	CASSPLASGSSYEQYF
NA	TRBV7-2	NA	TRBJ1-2	TGTGCCAGCAGCTTAGTAGGCGGTGGCTACACCTTC	CASSLVGGGYTF
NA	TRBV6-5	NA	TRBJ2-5	TGTGCCAGCAGTTACCGCGGCGGAAGCCAAGAGACCCAGTACTTC	CASSYRGGSQETQYF
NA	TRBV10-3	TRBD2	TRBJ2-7	TGTGCCATCAGTGAGGTCGTCGGGGGGGCGTCCGGGTCCTACGAGCAGTACTTC	CAISEVVGGASGSYEQYF
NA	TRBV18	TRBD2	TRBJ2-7	TGTGCCAGCTCACCACGTTCTTTCGTCGGGACTAGCGTAAACCCTGAGTTCTACGAGCAGTACTTC	CASSPRSFVGTSVNPEFYEQYF
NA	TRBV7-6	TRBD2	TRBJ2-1	TGTGCCAGCAGTCAATTTAGCGGGACCGCGTCCTACAATGAGCAGTTCTTC	CASSQFSGTASYNEQFF
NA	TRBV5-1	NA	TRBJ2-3	TGCGCCAGCAGCTTGGCCGTGGGGGGAAGTTGGACAGATACGCAGTATTTT	CASSLAVGGSWTDTQYF
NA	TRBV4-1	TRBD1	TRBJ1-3	TGCGCCAGCAGCCAAGACAGGGGGCTTGCTGGAAACACCATATATTTT	CASSQDRGLAGNTIYF
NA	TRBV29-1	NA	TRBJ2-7	TGCAGCGTTGCTACCGGAGGTACCTACGAGCAGTACTTC	CSVATGGTYEQYF
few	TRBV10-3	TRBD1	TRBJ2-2	TGTGCCATCAGTGAGTCCTGGACAGGGAACACCGGGGAGCTGTTTTTT	CAISESWTGNTGELFF
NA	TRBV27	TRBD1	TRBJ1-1	TGTGCCAGCAGTCCAAAATCAAACAGGGGGGCTGAAGCTTTCTTT	CASSPKSNRGAEAFF
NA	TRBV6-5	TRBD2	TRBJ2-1	TGTGCCAGCAGGAAGCGGGGGGACTACAATGAGCAGTTCTTC	CASRKRGDYNEQFF
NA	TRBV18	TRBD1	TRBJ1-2	TGTGCCAGCTCACCAGAGGGACAGGGTAGTGGCTACACCTTC	CASSPEGQGSGYTF
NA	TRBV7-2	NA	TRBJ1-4	TGTGCCAGCAGCTTAGAATACCGCAGGGGCCTGGAGGAAAAACTGTTTTTT	CASSLEYRRGLEEKLFF
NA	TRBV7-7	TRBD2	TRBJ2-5	TGTGCCAGCAGCGTATCTAGCGGCCAAGAGACCCAGTACTTC	CASSVSSGQETQYF
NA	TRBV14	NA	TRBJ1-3	TGTGCCAGCAGCAAATGGTTAGGGGCCCCCGGCTCTGGAAACACCATATATTTT	CASSKWLGAPGSGNTIYF
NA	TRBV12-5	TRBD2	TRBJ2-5	TGTGCTAGTGGTTTGGTCGCTAGCGGAGAGGGGAAGACCCAGTACTTC	CASGLVASGEGKTQYF
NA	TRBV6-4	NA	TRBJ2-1	TGTGCCAGCAGGAACAGCGAGCAGTTCTTC	CASRNSEQFF
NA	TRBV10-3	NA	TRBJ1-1	TGTGCCATCAGTGAGCCTCTGAACACTGAAGCTTTCTTT	CAISEPLNTEAFF